A single sample gave rise to the 30 T cell receptor beta chains below, sequenced in a study of Ad26.COV2.S vaccination and SARS-CoV-2 variants. Clones were read by immunoSEQ multiplex PCR, and TCRdb kept only the in-frame ones, dropping some. The sample has over 250,000 clones; 70% to 90% are singletons. Treatment specified: 15 to 20 received Ad26.COV2.S at low or high dose, single or two shots; several received placebo; per-sample allocation not given. Day 63 following the first vaccine or placebo injection was when the samples were taken. This sample comprised peripheral blood, obtained in a trial of Ad26.COV2.S vaccine versus placebo. Source of these receptors: a person between 18 and 60 years old who received the Ad26.COV2.S COVID-19 vaccine or a placebo.

V and J are TRBV11-1 and TRBJ2-7; D perhaps matches TRBD1 (6 bases). V was pared by 3 bases and J by 1 base, with 7 bases between. The CDR3 covers 13 residues. Germline values: CDR1 SGHAT, CDR2 FQDESV (reference sequence). CDR3 region: CASSFGQSYEQYF. The CDR3 DNA sequence: TGTGCCAGCAGCTTTGGACAGTCCTACGAGCAGTACTTC.

The rearrangement joins TRBV12-5 to TRBJ1-5; tentatively, D is TRBD1 (6 bases). This CDR3 has 15 residues. Germline loops: CDR1 LGHNT, CDR2 FRNRAP. V gave up 5 bases and J gave up 6 bases, with 17 bases separating them. As DNA, the CDR3 is TGTGCTAGTGGTCTGGGGCAGGGGAAGGGTCAGCCCCAGCATTTT. It specifies CASGLGQGKGQPQHF.

This chain joins TRBV28 and TRBJ1-2; possible D gene TRBD1, 6 bases. Germline assignment: CDR1 MDHEN and CDR2 SYDVKM. V was pared by 10 bases and J by 4 bases, with 16 bases between. This CDR3 contains 13 residues. CDR3 coding DNA: TGTGCCACCACGGGGGGGGCAGTCTATGGCTACACCTTC. Residues: CATTGGAVYGYTF.

This chain links TRBV7-2 with TRBJ2-2, with D uncertain. Trimming took 1 base from V and 7 from J, leaving 7 bases between them. Germline CDR1 is SGHTA and CDR2 is FQGNSA. CDR3 length: 13 amino acids. The CDR3 region has the DNA TGTGCCAGCAGCTTAGTTCGCTACGGGGAGCTGTTTTTT. This codes for CASSLVRYGELFF. The complete variable domain, with remaining parts taken from reference TRBV7-2 and TRBJ2-2, reads GAGVSQSPSNKVTEKGKDVELRCDPISGHTALYWYRQSLGQGLEFLIYFQGNSAPDKSGLPSDRFSAERTGGSVSTLTIQRTQQEDSAVYLCASSLVRYGELFFGEGSRLTVL.

As to this clone: One end of the junction does not line up with germline, which may come from a read error. The chain joins TRBV6-5 to TRBJ1-6; D is unclear. Germline V gene lookup returns CDR1 MNHEY and CDR2 SVGAGI. The CDR3 loop spans 16 amino acids. CDR3 amino acids: CASSYDGVQDNPPLHF. CDR3 sequence (DNA): TGTGCCAGCAGTTACGACGGAGTTCAAGATAATCCACCCCTCCACTTT.

This sequence joins TRBV5-6 and TRBJ2-6; 10 bases are shared with TRBD1. V was pared by 3 bases and J by 2 bases, with 8 bases of the junction left unmatched. The CDR3 totals 18 residues. Germline V gene lookup returns CDR1 SGHDT and CDR2 YYEEEE. The CDR3 sequence is CASSSLGQGVTGANVLTF. The CDR3, as DNA: TGTGCCAGCAGCTCCTTAGGACAGGGGGTAACTGGGGCCAACGTCCTGACTTTC.

The CDR3 sequence: CASSQARGSGYEQYF. The CDR3 bases are TGTGCCAGCAGCCAAGCACGCGGGAGCGGGTACGAGCAGTACTTC. The rearrangement links TRBV14 to TRBJ2-7, with 7 bases matching TRBD2. The CDR3 totals 15 residues. Germline loops: CDR1 SGHDN, CDR2 FVKESK. J was trimmed by 4 bases and V by 1 base; bases with no gene match: 7. Looking up the rest from reference TRBV14 and TRBJ2-7 gives the full variable domain: EAGVTQFPSHSVIEKGQTVTLRCDPISGHDNLYWYRRVMGKEIKFLLHFVKESKQDESGMPNNRFLAERTGGTYSTLKVQPAELEDSGVYFCASSQARGSGYEQYFGPGTRLTVT.

The chain uses TRBV19 and TRBJ1-1, with D possibly matching TRBD1 (5 bases). Germline values: CDR1 LNHDA, CDR2 SQIVND (reference sequence). This CDR3 region has 13 residues. Trimming pared 6 bases from V and 1 base from J, leaving 9 bases between. The CDR3 here is CASRLGANTEAFF. The CDR3 DNA is TGTGCCAGTAGATTAGGGGCGAACACTGAAGCTTTCTTT.

The V gene is TRBV7-2, the J gene TRBJ2-2; D is perhaps TRBD2 (5 bases). V was shortened by 5 bases and J by 7 bases, with 8 bases between the two germline ends. Germline CDR1 is SGHTA and CDR2 is FQGNSA. The CDR3 runs 12 residues. The CDR3 loop is CASSVSGGELFF. The CDR3, as DNA: TGTGCCAGCAGCGTCAGCGGCGGGGAGCTGTTTTTT.

The V call is TRBV7-2, the J call TRBJ2-5; TRBD2 is a possible D gene (5 bases). The CDR3 is 15 residues long. Looked up from germline, CDR1 is SGHTA and CDR2 is FQGNSA. Trimming took off 1 base at V and 5 bases at J, with 14 bases between the two ends. The CDR3 sequence: CASSLVGGVAETQYF. The CDR3 coding sequence is TGTGCCAGCAGCTTAGTCGGTGGGGTAGCGGAGACCCAGTACTTC.

The genes are TRBV5-1 and TRBJ2-1; 16 nucleotides match TRBD2. V shed 0 bases and J 8 bases; nucleotides not matched to a gene: 8. The CDR3 has 18 amino acids. CDR1 is SGHRS, CDR2 YFSETQ, per germline. The chain's CDR3 is CASSLAGTSGRAADEQFF. The CDR3 DNA reads TGCGCCAGCAGCTTGGCCGGGACTAGCGGGAGGGCCGCCGATGAGCAGTTCTTC.

V gene TRBV14 combines with J gene TRBJ2-4; 12 nucleotides align to TRBD2. The J segment lost 1 base and the V segment lost 2 bases, leaving 6 bases of the junction unmatched. CDR3 length: 18 amino acids. CDR1 is SGHDN and CDR2 is FVKESK in the germline V gene. The CDR3 coding sequence is TGTGCCAGCAGCCAATGGCTAGCGGGAGGGCCGGCCAAAAACATTCAGTACTTC. Its translation is CASSQWLAGGPAKNIQYF. Drawing the rest from reference TRBV14 and TRBJ2-4, the complete variable domain is EAGVTQFPSHSVIEKGQTVTLRCDPISGHDNLYWYRRVMGKEIKFLLHFVKESKQDESGMPNNRFLAERTGGTYSTLKVQPAELEDSGVYFCASSQWLAGGPAKNIQYFGAGTRLSVL.

The V and J genes are TRBV7-8 and TRBJ1-6; TRBD1 matches 8 bases. The length of the CDR3 is 17 residues. With V trimmed by 4 bases and J by 7 bases, 12 bases remained unmatched. Germline assignment: CDR1 SGHVS and CDR2 FQNEAQ. This CDR3 is CASSSNPRDRRNSPLHF. The CDR3 bases are TGTGCCAGCAGCTCAAACCCCCGGGACAGGAGGAATTCACCCCTCCACTTT.

The count of this clone is one. The gene calls are TRBV6-5 and TRBJ2-5, with 8 bases that match TRBD1. CDR1 and CDR2 from the germline V gene are MNHEY and SVGAGI. The J segment lost 5 bases and the V segment lost 5 bases, leaving 7 bases of the junction unmatched. The CDR3 sequence is 14 residues long. CDR3 region: CASSPGQGFETQYF. Here the CDR3 DNA reads TGTGCCAGCAGTCCCGGACAGGGTTTCGAGACCCAGTACTTC.

Worth noting for this clone: This sample also contains other DNA sequences that code for the same CDR3. The rearrangement links TRBV19 to TRBJ1-1; D remains ambiguous. Trimming removed 5 bases from V and 1 base from J, with 8 bases in between. Germline V gene data show CDR1 as LNHDA and CDR2 as SQIVND (reference sequence). This CDR3 is 13 amino acids long. CDR3 nucleotide sequence: TGTGCCAGTAGTCGGCGGGAGAACACTGAAGCTTTCTTT. It yields the protein CASSRRENTEAFF.

The CDR3 DNA reads as TGTGCCAGCAGCTTAGGCGAGGGAGGATGGATTCGTGAGCAGTTCTTC. This encodes CASSLGEGGWIREQFF. The V call is TRBV7-9, the J call TRBJ2-1; D is possibly TRBD2 (6 bases). V was shortened by 1 base and J by 9 bases, with 19 bases between the two germline ends. The germline V gene has CDR1 SEHNR and CDR2 FQNEAQ (reference sequence). CDR3 length: 16 amino acids. Combining the CDR3 with reference TRBV7-9 and TRBJ2-1 gives the whole variable domain DTGVSQNPRHKITKRGQNVTFRCDPISEHNRLYWYRQTLGQGPEFLTYFQNEAQLEKSRLLSDRFSAERPKGSFSTLEIQRTEQGDSAMYLCASSLGEGGWIREQFFGPGTRLTVL.

The chain combines TRBV2 with TRBJ2-1; 12 bases agree with TRBD2. CDR3 length equals 13 residues. CDR1 and CDR2 from the germline V gene are SNHLY and FYNNEI. V gave up 6 bases and J gave up 10 bases; unmatched junction bases: 4. The CDR3 DNA is TGTGCCAGCAGCGAAACTAGCGGGGGGGAGCAGTTCTTC. Amino acids: CASSETSGGEQFF.

The J gene is TRBJ2-1, the V gene TRBV6-2 or TRBV6-3, with 11 bases identical to TRBD2. The CDR3 sequence is 18 residues long. Looked up from germline, CDR1 is MNHEY and CDR2 is SVGEGT. V was clipped by 0 bases and J by 4 bases; unmatched bases: 8. The CDR3 loop is CASSYSLLAGEAYNEQFF. In nucleotides, the CDR3 is TGTGCCAGCAGTTACTCCCTACTAGCGGGGGAGGCATACAATGAGCAGTTCTTC.

The gene calls are TRBV4-2 and TRBJ2-2; D is tentatively TRBD1 or TRBD2 (5 bases each). The CDR3 sequence is 16 residues long. Trimming pared 4 bases from V and 0 bases from J, leaving 12 bases between. The germline V gene has CDR1 LGHNA and CDR2 YNFKEQ. CDR3 DNA: TGTGCCAGCAGCCTTACCGGGACGTCGAACACCGGGGAGCTGTTTTTT. Protein product: CASSLTGTSNTGELFF.

This clone came up once. The V and J genes are TRBV19 and TRBJ1-5, with 7 bases identical to TRBD1. With V trimmed by 2 bases and J by 7 bases, 11 bases remained unmatched. CDR3 size: 16 residues. The V gene's germline CDR1 is LNHDA and CDR2 SQIVND (reference sequence). CDR3: CASSISFGTVMQPQHF. In DNA form, the CDR3 reads TGTGCCAGTAGTATAAGTTTTGGGACAGTGATGCAGCCCCAGCATTTT.

This sequence joins TRBV4-1 and TRBJ1-5, with D unresolved. Germline V gives CDR1 MGHRA, CDR2 YSYEKL. The CDR3 is 14 amino acids. With 2 bases removed from V and 3 bases from J, the gap between germline ends came to 8 bases. The CDR3 DNA follows: TGCGCCAGCAGCCAAACGGGGATCAATCAGCCCCAGCATTTT. As protein: CASSQTGINQPQHF.

This sequence joins TRBV5-1 and TRBJ1-5; the D is unclear. Germline CDR1 and CDR2: SGHRS and YFSETQ. The CDR3 runs to 13 residues. Trimming removed 8 bases from V and 11 bases from J, with 20 bases in between. In DNA, the CDR3 is TGCGCCAGTCGTTCTTCCCCCGACGGCTCCCAGCATTTT. Its protein is CASRSSPDGSQHF.

The chain couples TRBV21-1 to TRBJ1-6. TRBV21-1 is tagged as a pseudogene. The length of the CDR3 is 17 residues. CDR3 region: CASSKVVGVPNNSPLHF. The CDR3 bases are TGTGCCAGCAGCAAAGTAGTTGGGGTACCGAATAATTCACCCCTCCACTTT.

The chain recombines TRBV18 with TRBJ2-2, with 8 bases aligning to TRBD1. Germline CDR1 KGHSH, CDR2 LQKENI. V gave up 0 bases and J gave up 4 bases; unmatched junction bases: 4. The CDR3 is made up of 16 amino acids. The CDR3 region is CASSPPRDRFTGELFF. DNA for the CDR3: TGTGCCAGCTCACCACCTCGGGACAGGTTCACCGGGGAGCTGTTTTTT.

The chain employs TRBV27 and TRBJ1-1, with 8 bases lining up with TRBD1. The V segment lost 0 bases and the J segment 8 bases; nucleotides outside the gene matches: 2. Per germline, CDR1 MNHEY and CDR2 SMNVEV (reference sequence). The CDR3 runs 13 residues. The CDR3 DNA is TGTGCCAGCAGTTTATCGGGGGACAGGGAAGCTTTCTTT. Translation: CASSLSGDREAFF.

The gene calls are TRBV15 and TRBJ1-1; D remains ambiguous. Trimming removed 2 bases at V and 1 base at J, with 8 bases between. CDR3 length equals 14 residues. Germline V gene sequence: CDR1 LNHNV, CDR2 YYDKDF (reference sequence). The CDR3 spells CATSRRTSNTEAFF. The CDR3 DNA sequence: TGTGCCACCAGCAGACGGACCTCGAACACTGAAGCTTTCTTT.

The gene calls are TRBV11-2 and TRBJ2-6; D ambiguous. From germline, CDR1 is SGHAT and CDR2 FQNNGV. This CDR3 is built from 14 residues. V was cut by 10 bases and J by 0 bases, with 10 bases left in between. The CDR3 here is CATRKSSGANVLTF. In nucleotides, the CDR3 is TGTGCCACCCGAAAAAGCTCTGGGGCCAACGTCCTGACTTTC.

Here the CDR3 reads CASSQDAERNTEAFF. CDR3 coding DNA: TGTGCCAGCAGCCAAGATGCAGAAAGGAACACTGAAGCTTTCTTT. The chain joins TRBV4-2 to TRBJ1-1; D ambiguous. CDR1 LGHNA and CDR2 YNFKEQ come from the germline V gene. V lost 0 bases and J 1 base, leaving 9 bases between the germline ends. The CDR3 runs 15 residues.

The rearrangement links TRBV14 to TRBJ1-1; D remains ambiguous. There are 14 residues in the CDR3. Trimming shortened V by 5 bases and J by 6 bases, and 16 bases separated the two germline ends. Germline V gene data show CDR1 as SGHDN and CDR2 as FVKESK. Written as DNA, the CDR3 is TGTGCCAGCAGCACGCGAAGGGTCTCCTCTGAAGCTTTCTTT. Translated, it gives CASSTRRVSSEAFF.

This rearrangement joins TRBV7-9 to TRBJ2-7; D tentatively fits TRBD1 or TRBD2 (5 bases each). Germline CDR1 and CDR2: SEHNR and FQNEAQ (reference sequence). This CDR3 has 17 amino acids. Trimming removed 4 bases at V and 2 bases at J, with 21 bases between. The CDR3 reads CASSSSGFGTPTYEQYF. CDR3 sequence (DNA): TGTGCCAGCAGCTCCTCCGGGTTTGGGACCCCGACCTACGAGCAGTACTTC.